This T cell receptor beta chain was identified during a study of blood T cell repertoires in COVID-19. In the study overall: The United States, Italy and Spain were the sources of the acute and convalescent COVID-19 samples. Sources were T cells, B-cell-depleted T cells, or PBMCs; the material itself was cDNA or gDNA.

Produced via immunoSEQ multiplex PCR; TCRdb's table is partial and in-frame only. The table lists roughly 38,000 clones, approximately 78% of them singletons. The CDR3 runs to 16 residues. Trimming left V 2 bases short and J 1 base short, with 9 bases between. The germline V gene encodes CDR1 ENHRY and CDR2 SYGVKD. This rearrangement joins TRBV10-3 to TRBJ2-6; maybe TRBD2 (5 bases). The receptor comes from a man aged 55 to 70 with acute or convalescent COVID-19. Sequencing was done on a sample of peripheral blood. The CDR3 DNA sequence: TGTGCCATCAGTGAGGAGGGCGGTTCTGGGGCCAACGTCCTGACTTTC. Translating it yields CAISEEGGSGANVLTF.